This T cell receptor beta chain is drawn from a study of beta chain features in type 1 diabetes. Since all of the isolated RNA was reverse transcribed, expressed TCRB transcripts were what got sequenced. Profiled with immunoSEQ multiplex PCR; TCRdb holds only in-frame clones, not every one. The sample carries hundreds of thousands of clones, over 8.5% recorded once. Each population that was sorted was more than 95% pure. CDR3 size: 14 residues. Germline V CDR1 and CDR2: SEHNR, FQNEAQ (reference sequence). With 5 bases removed from V and 7 bases from J, the gap between germline ends came to 14 bases. The TCR was taken from a woman aged 18-29 years in good health. This chain uses TRBV7-9 with TRBJ1-4; D unresolved. Material for sequencing was naive CD4+ T cells from blood. CDR3 sequence: CASSNREGSEKLFF. The CDR3 coding sequence is TGTGCCAGCAGCAACCGGGAAGGGAGTGAAAAACTGTTTTTT.